The next 6 T cell receptor beta chains were all read from a single sample in a study of OX40 agonist ivuxolimab in advanced cancers. Library prep was done by the immunoSEQ multiplex PCR assay. TCRdb's version of the immuneACCESS table is confined to in-frame rearrangements and falls short of the full clone set. An unresolved V gene accounts for under half of the shortfall where checked; the remainder is of unknown origin. This sample holds around 60,000 clones; less than 95% were observed only once. Around 0.42% of the sample rests with the top ten. The sequencing used CD4+ or CD8+ T cells sorted from blood, collected in a trial of the OX40 agonist ivuxolimab. All receptors come from an adult with an advanced solid tumor such as melanoma, head and neck, liver or kidney cancer.

This clone was recorded a few times. The CDR3 loop reads CASSSGQGPYNEQFF. Here the CDR3 DNA reads TGTGCCAGCAGCTCGGGACAGGGGCCCTACAATGAGCAGTTCTTC. This chain uses TRBV11-3 with TRBJ2-1; 10 bases match TRBD1. The CDR3 contains 15 residues. J lost 2 bases, V lost 4 bases, and 2 bases had no gene match. Germline CDR1 reads SGHNT; CDR2 reads YENEEA.

The chain has TRBV5-4 and TRBJ2-7; D not resolved. V was clipped by 2 bases and J by 6 bases, with 18 bases between them. The germline V gene has CDR1 SGHNT and CDR2 YYREEE (reference sequence). CDR3 length: 15 residues. The CDR3 nucleotides are TGTGCCAGCAGCTTAGATCAGAGCCGAAGCTCCGAGCAGTACTTC. Residues: CASSLDQSRSSEQYF. Combining the CDR3 with reference TRBV5-4 and TRBJ2-7 gives the whole variable domain ETGVTQSPTHLIKTRGQQVTLRCSSQSGHNTVSWYQQALGQGPQFIFQYYREEENGRGNFPPRFSGLQFPNYSSELNVNALELDDSALYLCASSLDQSRSSEQYFGPGTRLTVT.

The chain couples TRBV5-1 to TRBJ1-1, with D tentatively TRBD1 (5 bases). V lost 5 bases, J lost 1 base, and 9 bases lay in between. The CDR3 length is 13 residues. Germline loops: CDR1 SGHRS, CDR2 YFSETQ. CDR3 in DNA: TGCGCCAGCAGGAGGACACCGAACACTGAAGCTTTCTTT. This translates into CASRRTPNTEAFF.

The chain uses TRBV11-3 and TRBJ1-3; D remains ambiguous. Germline V gives CDR1 SGHNT, CDR2 YENEEA. This CDR3 is built from 12 residues. Trimming left V 2 bases short and J 4 bases short, with 3 bases between. The CDR3 DNA reads as TGTGCCAGCAGCTTACTCGGAAACACCATATATTTT. Translating gives CASSLLGNTIYF.

V is TRBV11-3 and J is TRBJ2-1; 13 bases are a match to TRBD2. V lost 4 bases to trimming and J lost 9 bases; unmatched junction nucleotides: 3. The CDR3 runs 14 residues. Germline CDR1 reads SGHNT; CDR2 reads YENEEA. CDR3 residues: CASSWTSGRGEQFF. In DNA form, the CDR3 reads TGTGCCAGCAGCTGGACTAGCGGGAGAGGTGAGCAGTTCTTC.

The gene calls are TRBV6-1 and TRBJ2-7; 10 bases match TRBD1. Unmatched junction bases numbered 6, after V lost 5 bases and J lost 5 bases. CDR1 and CDR2 from the germline V gene are MNHNS and SASEGT. The CDR3 spans 14 residues. The CDR3 DNA is TGTGCCAGCAGTCTCGGACAGGGGGATGACGAGCAGTACTTC. Its translation: CASSLGQGDDEQYF.